This is a list of T cell receptor beta chains from one sample in a study of shared clonotypes between healthy human individuals. Some clones are missing from TCRdb's copy, which holds only in-frame ones; the method was immunoSEQ multiplex PCR. The sample has roughly 2,500,000 clones; approximately 93% are singletons. Source material: naive CD4+ T cells from PBMCs. These receptors all stem from a man aged 18 to 35 in good health. Some clones in this sample may be carry-over from other donors' samples. The CDR3 runs from the conserved cysteine through the conserved F or W. The order of the fields is D gene, J gene, clone size, V gene, CDR3 length, CDR3 DNA, CDR3 protein. The D gene is left open where the match is weak. Size is omitted from some rows. Given values are once, few, many or a class for expanded clones.

NA TRBJ1-3 NA TRBV25-1 14 TGTGCCAGCAGTACCGGATACTCTGGAAACACCATATATTTT CASSTGYSGNTIYF
NA TRBJ1-2 NA TRBV5-4 14 TGTGCCAGCAGCTTGGCCCCTCGAGATTATGGCTACACCTTC CASSLAPRDYGYTF
NA TRBJ2-1 NA TRBV7-2 16 TGTGCCAGCAGCTTAGGGCCGGACCCCTCCTACAATGAGCAGTTCTTC CASSLGPDPSYNEQFF
NA TRBJ1-5 NA TRBV15 15 TGTGCCACCAGCAGAGGAACGGTGAGCAATCAGCCCCAGCATTTT CATSRGTVSNQPQHF
NA TRBJ2-5 NA TRBV7-2 15 TGTGCCAGCAGCTTACAGGGTGGGGTGGCAGAGACCCAGTACTTC CASSLQGGVAETQYF
TRBD1 TRBJ2-2 NA TRBV15 16 TGTGCCACCAGCAGAGGGACAGGGTTCAGGACCGGGGAGCTGTTTTTT CATSRGTGFRTGELFF
TRBD1 TRBJ1-1 NA TRBV28 16 TGTGCCACCAAGTTTCTGGAACGACAGGGGACCGAGCGGGCTTTCTTT CATKFLERQGTERAFF
NA TRBJ1-3 NA TRBV5-1 14 TGCGCCAGTAAGGACATTAGCTCTGGAAACACCATATATTTT CASKDISSGNTIYF
NA TRBJ1-4 NA TRBV6-1 18 TGTGCCAGCAGTGTCTCCGGATCCCCCGCTGCAACTAATGAAAAACTGTTTTTT CASSVSGSPAATNEKLFF
TRBD2 TRBJ2-5 once TRBV30 14 TGTGCCTGGAGCCGTTGGGGGGGCCAAGAGACCCAGTACTTC CAWSRWGGQETQYF
TRBD1 TRBJ2-1 NA TRBV28 15 TGTGCCAGCAGTTTGCCCGGACAGGGGATGGACTCACAGTTCTTC CASSLPGQGMDSQFF
NA TRBJ2-7 NA TRBV7-2 15 TGTGCCAGCAGCTTAGTGGGGGTCGCCTACTACGAGCAGTACTTC CASSLVGVAYYEQYF
NA TRBJ1-3 once TRBV11-1 13 TGTGCCAGCAGCTTAGGTCACGGAAACACCATATATTTT CASSLGHGNTIYF
NA TRBJ2-5 NA TRBV5-5 14 TGTGCCAGCAGCTTGTTGGAGCCATCCGGGACCCAGTACTTC CASSLLEPSGTQYF
NA TRBJ2-7 NA TRBV18 15 TGTGCCAGCTCACCTGGAATAGCGGAACTCTACGAGCAGTACTTC CASSPGIAELYEQYF
NA TRBJ1-4 NA TRBV19 15 TGTGCCAGTAGTATAGAGCAGGCGGGTAATGAAAAACTGTTTTTT CASSIEQAGNEKLFF
TRBD1 TRBJ1-2 NA TRBV5-4 16 TGTGCCAGCAGCTTACCGGGACAGGGATTCCTCTATGGCTACACCTTC CASSLPGQGFLYGYTF
TRBD1 TRBJ1-5 NA TRBV2 17 TGTGCCAGCAGTCGAATATCCACAGGGGTGGCCAGTCAGCCCCAGCATTTT CASSRISTGVASQPQHF
NA TRBJ2-3 NA TRBV28 12 TGTGCCAGCAGGTCAAGCACAGATACGCAGTATTTT CASRSSTDTQYF
NA TRBJ2-7 NA TRBV27 14 TGTGCCAGCAGTCTGCGGGACAGATACTACGAGCAGTACTTC CASSLRDRYYEQYF
TRBD2 TRBJ2-1 NA TRBV25-1 15 TGTGCCAGCAGGGCTAGCGGGAGCGCTTACAATGAGCAGTTCTTC CASRASGSAYNEQFF
NA TRBJ2-5 NA TRBV5-6 16 TGTGCCAGCAGCTTAGCATGGGTCTTAGGGGAAGAGACCCAGTACTTC CASSLAWVLGEETQYF
NA TRBJ2-5 NA TRBV9 18 TGTGCCAGCAGCGTTGCAGGGGGCCAGACTAGCGCCGTGACTACCCAGTACTTC CASSVAGGQTSAVTTQYF
TRBD1 TRBJ1-2 NA TRBV6-1 16 TGTGCCAGCAGTGGGAGCCGGGACAGTCAGACGAGGGGCTACACCTTC CASSGSRDSQTRGYTF
NA TRBJ2-3 NA TRBV18 16 TGTGCCAGCTCACCACGGCTCCAGTCTCTCACAGATACGCAGTATTTT CASSPRLQSLTDTQYF
NA TRBJ1-1 few TRBV28 15 TGTGCCAGCAGTTTATCCGGGGGGCGTCACACTGAAGCTTTCTTT CASSLSGGRHTEAFF
NA TRBJ2-5 NA TRBV7-3 13 TGTGCCAGCAGCGAGGGTCCCGGGGAGACCCAGTACTTC CASSEGPGETQYF
NA TRBJ2-2 NA TRBV4-3 16 TGCGCCAGCAGCCAAGAACCGGGACTCAACACCGGGGAGCTGTTTTTT CASSQEPGLNTGELFF
TRBD1 TRBJ1-1 few TRBV29-1 13 TGCAGCACAAGGACAGGAACGAACACTGAAGCTTTCTTT CSTRTGTNTEAFF
TRBD1 TRBJ2-5 NA TRBV7-2 15 TGTGCCAGCAGCTATTCCGGGACAGGGGGAGAGACCCAGTACTTC CASSYSGTGGETQYF
NA TRBJ2-3 NA TRBV28 13 TGTGCCAGCAGGCGTAGGGGCACAGATACGCAGTATTTT CASRRRGTDTQYF